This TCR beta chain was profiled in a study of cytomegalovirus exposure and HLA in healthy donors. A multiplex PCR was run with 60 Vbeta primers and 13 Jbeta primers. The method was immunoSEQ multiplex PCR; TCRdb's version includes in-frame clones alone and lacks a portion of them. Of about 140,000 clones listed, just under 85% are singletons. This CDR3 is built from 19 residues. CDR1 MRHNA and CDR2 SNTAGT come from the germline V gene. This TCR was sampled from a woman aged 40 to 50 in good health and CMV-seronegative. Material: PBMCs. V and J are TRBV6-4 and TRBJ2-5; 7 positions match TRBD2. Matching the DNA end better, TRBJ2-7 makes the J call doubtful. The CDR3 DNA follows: TGTGCCAGCAGTGACTCAACGCAGCGGGGATTCATTCCGAACTACGAGCAGTACTTC. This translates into CASSDSTQRGFIPNYEQYF.